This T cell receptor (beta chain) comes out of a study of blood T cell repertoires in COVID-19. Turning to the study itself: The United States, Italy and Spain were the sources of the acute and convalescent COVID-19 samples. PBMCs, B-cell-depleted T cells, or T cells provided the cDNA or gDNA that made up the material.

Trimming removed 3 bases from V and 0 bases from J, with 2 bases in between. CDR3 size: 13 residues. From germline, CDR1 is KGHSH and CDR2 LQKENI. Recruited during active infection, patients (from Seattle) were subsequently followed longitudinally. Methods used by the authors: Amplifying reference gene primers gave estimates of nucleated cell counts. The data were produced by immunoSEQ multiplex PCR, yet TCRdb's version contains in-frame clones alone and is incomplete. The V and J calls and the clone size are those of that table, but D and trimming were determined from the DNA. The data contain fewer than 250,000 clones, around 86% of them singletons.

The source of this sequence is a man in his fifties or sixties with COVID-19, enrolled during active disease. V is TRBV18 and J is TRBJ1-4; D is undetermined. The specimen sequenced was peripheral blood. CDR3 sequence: CASSPATNEKLFF. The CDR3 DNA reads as TGTGCCAGCTCACCCGCAACTAATGAAAAACTGTTTTTT.